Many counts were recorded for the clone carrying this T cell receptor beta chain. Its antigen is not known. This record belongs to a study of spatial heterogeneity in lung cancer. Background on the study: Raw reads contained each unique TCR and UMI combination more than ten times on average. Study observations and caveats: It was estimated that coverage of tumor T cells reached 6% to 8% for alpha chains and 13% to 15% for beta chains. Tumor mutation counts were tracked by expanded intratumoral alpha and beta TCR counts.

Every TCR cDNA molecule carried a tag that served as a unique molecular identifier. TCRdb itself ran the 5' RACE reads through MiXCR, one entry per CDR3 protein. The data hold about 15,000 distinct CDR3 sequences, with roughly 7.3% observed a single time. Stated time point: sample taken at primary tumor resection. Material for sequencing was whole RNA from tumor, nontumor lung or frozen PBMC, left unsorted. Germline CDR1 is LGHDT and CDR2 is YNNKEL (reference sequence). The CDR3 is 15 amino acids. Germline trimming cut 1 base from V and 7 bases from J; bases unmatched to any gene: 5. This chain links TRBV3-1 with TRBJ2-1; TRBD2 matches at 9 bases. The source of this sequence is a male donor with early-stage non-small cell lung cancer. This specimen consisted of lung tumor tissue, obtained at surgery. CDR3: CASSQGLAGMNEQFF. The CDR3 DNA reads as TGTGCCAGCAGCCAAGGGCTAGCGGGAATGAATGAGCAGTTCTTC.